This T cell receptor (beta chain) emerged from a study of regulatory T cells in long-lasting Graves disease. In the study overall: The criterion for persistent Graves' disease was over 5 years of antithyroid drugs with positive TSH receptor antibodies. Overall study results and limits: Persistent cases of Graves' showed reduced TCR diversity relative to newly diagnosed patients. The sample size was small, and this may have reduced accuracy. Between persistent patients, thousands of public clonotypes were shared, exceeding the roughly 1,000 shared between new patients.

The V gene's germline CDR1 is SGHDN and CDR2 FVKESK. The CDR3 covers 12 residues. Trimming removed 4 bases from V and 5 bases from J, with 8 bases in between. Indicated time point: persistent/refractory GD, antithyroid drugs over 5 years with positive TRAb. RNA from PBMCs was the source of the TCR library. Assembly of TCR beta libraries relied on iRepertoire HTBI primers together with Arm-PCR of CDR3 regions. TCRdb reprocessed the multiplex PCR reads with MiXCR, giving one entry per CDR3 protein. Among 400,000 to 600,000 distinct CDR3 sequences, about 22% were seen once, and the ten largest hold approximately 6.4%. This clonotype was seen a handful of times. No antigen is known for it.

The chain uses TRBV14 and TRBJ2-5; D is ambiguous. The material sequenced was peripheral blood mononuclear cells (PBMCs), taken when the disease was refractory, from a patient treated with antithyroid drugs. The sequence was obtained from a female donor with Graves disease. The CDR3 DNA reads as TGTGCCAGCAGCCCCTTGGGCGAGACCCAGTACTTC. Protein product: CASSPLGETQYF.